A selection of T cell receptor beta chains follows, all from one sample in a study of vaccination and CD4 T cells after COVID-19. These receptors have no known antigen. TCRdb fed the PCR reads into MiXCR, producing one record per CDR3 protein. Among about 25,000 distinct CDR3 sequences, about 40% were seen once, and the ten largest hold about 7%. The sequenced sample consisted of CD4+ T cells from blood, cultured in vitro. All receptors come from a human donor who had recovered from COVID-19. The CDR3 runs from the conserved cysteine through the conserved F or W. D genes are given only for firm matches. Only part of the rows carry a size: once, few, many, or a class if the clone is expanded.

V gene,J gene,clone size,D gene,CDR3 protein,CDR3 DNA
TRBV24-1,TRBJ2-3,.,TRBD2,CATTDRREGTDTQYF,TGTGCCACCACCGACCGGCGGGAGGGCACAGATACGCAGTATTTT
TRBV24-1,TRBJ1-5,few,TRBD1,CATSEAGTGTNQPQHF,TGTGCCACCAGTGAGGCCGGGACAGGGACTAATCAGCCCCAGCATTTT
TRBV6-5,TRBJ1-2,few,.,CASSYESGRERYTF,TGTGCCAGCAGTTACGAGTCGGGGAGAGAGCGCTACACCTTC
TRBV10-2,TRBJ2-7,few,.,CASSERGGYEQYF,TGCGCCAGCAGTGAGAGGGGAGGCTACGAGCAGTACTTC
TRBV6-2/TRBV6-3,TRBJ2-3,.,.,CASSYYTRTDTQYF,TGTGCCAGCAGTTACTACACCCGCACAGATACGCAGTATTTT
TRBV20-1,TRBJ2-2,few,.,CSVPPPIRAPNTGELFF,TGCAGTGTCCCACCCCCGATACGGGCCCCGAACACCGGGGAGCTGTTTTTT
TRBV7-2,TRBJ1-2,.,TRBD1,CASSSQTGSYGYTF,TGTGCCAGCAGCTCTCAGACAGGGTCGTATGGCTACACCTTC
TRBV20-1,TRBJ2-5,few,TRBD2,CSAGRVAGDQETQYF,TGCAGTGCTGGCCGGGTAGCGGGGGACCAAGAGACCCAGTACTTC
TRBV6-1,TRBJ2-7,medium-sized,TRBD1,CASSVQTGQGLYEQYF,TGTGCCAGCAGCGTACAGACGGGACAGGGTCTCTACGAGCAGTACTTC
TRBV20-1,TRBJ1-5,few,TRBD1,CSARDPGQGAWNQPQHF,TGCAGTGCTAGAGACCCGGGACAGGGGGCTTGGAATCAGCCCCAGCATTTT
TRBV5-1,TRBJ2-7,.,.,CASSLDGPYEQYF,TGCGCCAGCAGCTTGGATGGACCCTACGAGCAGTACTTC
TRBV9,TRBJ1-6,.,.,CASSVEGGNSPLHF,TGTGCCAGCAGCGTAGAAGGAGGTAATTCACCCCTCCACTTT
TRBV5-4,TRBJ2-5,.,TRBD1,CASSLAGTGGGETQYF,TGTGCCAGCAGCTTGGCTGGGACAGGGGGTGGAGAGACCCAGTACTTC
TRBV11-2,TRBJ1-5,.,.,CASSQAWGSNQPQHF,TGTGCCAGCAGCCAGGCGTGGGGTAGCAATCAGCCCCAGCATTTT
TRBV20-1,TRBJ1-4,.,.,CSARGGSGGEKLFF,TGCAGTGCTAGGGGTGGATCTGGAGGTGAAAAACTGTTTTTT
TRBV20-1,TRBJ2-3,.,TRBD2,CSARGLAGASGTDTQYF,TGCAGTGCTAGAGGACTAGCGGGAGCTAGTGGCACAGATACGCAGTATTTT
TRBV29-1,TRBJ1-2,.,.,CSVEVGSYYGYTF,TGCAGCGTTGAAGTCGGGTCCTACTATGGCTACACCTTC
TRBV11-3,TRBJ1-4,.,.,CASSWGLTNEKLFF,TGTGCCAGCAGCTGGGGTCTAACTAATGAAAAACTGTTTTTT
TRBV11-2,TRBJ2-4,few,.,CASSRWYDIQYF,TGTGCCAGCAGCCGCTGGTACGACATTCAGTACTTC
TRBV18,TRBJ2-5,.,.,CASSPDLTKYF,TGTGCCAGCTCACCGGACTTAACCAAGTACTTC
TRBV20-1,TRBJ1-1,.,.,CSAPWRAQAFF,TGCAGTGCCCCCTGGCGGGCGCAAGCTTTCTTT
TRBV4-2,TRBJ2-6,few,.,CASSQDDSIASGANVLTF,TGTGCCAGCAGCCAAGACGACAGCATTGCCTCTGGGGCCAACGTCCTGACTTTC
TRBV6-1,TRBJ2-7,few,.,CASSEVQGSYEQYF,TGTGCCAGCAGTGAGGTACAGGGTTCCTACGAGCAGTACTTC
TRBV20-1,TRBJ2-7,.,.,CSGQEPQIHEQYF,TGCAGTGGTCAGGAACCTCAAATCCACGAGCAGTACTTC
TRBV7-9,TRBJ1-2,few,TRBD1,CASSLVLRGRTYGYTF,TGTGCCAGCAGCTTAGTCCTCAGGGGGCGTACCTATGGCTACACCTTC
TRBV12-3/TRBV12-4,TRBJ2-7,few,.,CASSSISYEQYF,TGTGCCAGCAGTTCCATCTCCTACGAGCAGTACTTC